The 21 T cell receptor beta chains listed next were all sequenced from one sample in a study of identical twins. MiXCR, applied by TCRdb to the 5' RACE reads, yields one record per CDR3 protein. The sample shows around 250,000 distinct CDR3 sequences, 5.5% to 7% of them seen only once. These data also formed part of another study, on yellow fever vaccine responses in identical twins.

The source material was memory (CD45RO+) T cells sorted from blood. The origin of the receptors is a woman between 18 and 29 years old in good health.

Ten or more counts support this clonotype. V and J are TRBV5-1 and TRBJ2-1, with D possibly matching TRBD1 (5 bases). In germline, CDR1 is SGHRS, CDR2 YFSETQ. Trimming removed 5 bases at V and 6 bases at J, with 21 bases between. The CDR3 covers 16 residues. CDR3 bases: TGCGCCAGCAGTAAAGCCGGGCCCAACCAGGGCAATGAGCAGTTCTTC. It translates to CASSKAGPNQGNEQFF.

The J gene is TRBJ2-2, the V gene TRBV7-2; D might be TRBD2 (7 bases). The V end lost 5 bases, the J end lost 6 bases, and 19 bases lay between the germline ends. Germline V gene sequence: CDR1 SGHTA, CDR2 FQGNSA. The CDR3 sequence is 16 residues long. CDR3 DNA: TGTGCCAGCAGCCGATCGGGGGGCCCGGGAGCCGGGGAGCTGTTTTTT. Encoded protein: CASSRSGGPGAGELFF.

The chain employs TRBV5-1 and TRBJ1-1, with D possibly matching TRBD1 (6 bases). Trimming removed 4 bases at V and 0 bases at J, with 19 bases between. The CDR3 extends over 17 amino acids. The germline V gene has CDR1 SGHRS and CDR2 YFSETQ. CDR3 sequence reads: CASSPQTGVIMNTEAFF. CDR3 DNA: TGCGCCAGCAGCCCCCAGACAGGAGTAATCATGAACACTGAAGCTTTCTTT.

The genes are TRBV2 and TRBJ2-2; TRBD2 agrees at 10 bases. Germline CDR1 is SNHLY and CDR2 is FYNNEI. Trimming cost V 11 bases and J 3 bases; bases outside gene matches: 18. The CDR3 length is 18 residues. CDR3 coding DNA: TGTGCCTTCAGTTTGAGTCTAGCGGGAGATCCGTACACCGGGGAGCTGTTTTTT. It yields the protein CAFSLSLAGDPYTGELFF. Full variable domain (missing parts from reference TRBV2 and TRBJ2-2): EPEVTQTPSHQVTQMGQEVILRCVPISNHLYFYWYRQILGQKVEFLVSFYNNEISEKSEIFDDQFSVERPDGSNFTLKIRSTKLEDSAMYFCAFSLSLAGDPYTGELFFGEGSRLTVL.

This clonotype was seen only a few times. This chain joins TRBV12-3 or TRBV12-4 and TRBJ2-3; maybe TRBD2 (6 bases). V was trimmed by 3 bases and J by 2 bases, leaving 15 bases between them. This CDR3 has 16 amino acids. CDR3 DNA sequence: TGTGCCAGCAGTTTCCAACTTGGGGGGACCACAGATACGCAGTATTTT. Translating gives CASSFQLGGTTDTQYF.

A single count supports this clonotype. The chain uses TRBV4-1 and TRBJ2-5, with 14 bases matching TRBD2. Germline CDR1 MGHRA, CDR2 YSYEKL. V trimming: 6 bases; J trimming: 4 bases; junction bases outside the gene matches: 10. The CDR3 consists of 17 residues. Here the CDR3 reads CASSHGTSGGPGETQYF. In DNA, the CDR3 is TGCGCCAGCAGTCACGGGACTAGCGGGGGCCCGGGAGAGACCCAGTACTTC.

This clonotype showed up just a few times. V and J are TRBV20-1 and TRBJ2-7; D tentatively fits TRBD1 or TRBD2 (5 bases each). Germline loops: CDR1 DFQATT, CDR2 SNEGSKA (reference sequence). Trimming stripped 5 bases from V and 7 bases from J, with 21 bases between. This CDR3 comprises 14 residues. The CDR3 DNA sequence: TGCAGTGCTCCCCAAGGGGCCGGGGCGAATGAGCAGTACTTC. This codes for CSAPQGAGANEQYF.

This clonotype has more than one count but fewer than ten. The rearrangement links TRBV5-1 to TRBJ2-5, with D possibly TRBD1 on 6 matching bases. Germline values: CDR1 SGHRS, CDR2 YFSETQ. Trimming removed 3 bases from V and 4 bases from J, with 13 bases in between. The CDR3 has 14 residues. Here the CDR3 DNA reads TGCGCCAGCAGCTCCCCAGGGGCTTTAGAGACCCAGTACTTC. Its translation: CASSSPGALETQYF. Complete variable domain (other parts from reference TRBV5-1 and TRBJ2-5): KAGVTQTPRYLIKTRGQQVTLSCSPISGHRSVSWYQQTPGQGLQFLFEYFSETQRNKGNFPGRFSGRQFSNSRSEMNVSTLELGDSALYLCASSSPGALETQYFGPGTRLLVL.

This clonotype has a handful of counts. The V gene is TRBV12-3 or TRBV12-4, the J gene TRBJ2-3, with D possibly being TRBD1 (5 bases). The CDR3 totals 13 residues. V dropped 6 bases and J dropped 1 base, with 8 bases sitting between them. CDR3 in amino acids: CASRPTGTDTQYF. CDR3 sequence (DNA): TGTGCCAGCAGACCGACAGGCACAGATACGCAGTATTTT.

In its sample, this clonotype was seen many times. This sequence joins TRBV5-1 and TRBJ2-7; TRBD1 aligns across 11 bases. Trimming removed 6 bases from V and 4 bases from J; junction bases left unmatched: 6. Germline-derived CDR1 and CDR2 are SGHRS and YFSETQ. There are 14 residues in the CDR3. CDR3 residues: CASNDGTGGYEQYF. The CDR3 coding sequence is TGCGCCAGCAACGACGGGACAGGGGGATACGAGCAGTACTTC.

The sample holds a few counts of this clonotype. V is TRBV14 and J is TRBJ2-3, with D maybe TRBD2 (7 bases). V lost 3 bases and J lost 0, with 13 bases in between. Germline V CDR1 and CDR2: SGHDN, FVKESK. This CDR3 is built from 16 residues. The CDR3 region is CASSQYAGASTDTQYF. The DNA for the CDR3 is TGTGCCAGCAGCCAGTACGCGGGGGCAAGCACAGATACGCAGTATTTT.

There are many counts of this clonotype. The V call is TRBV2, the J call TRBJ2-1; D not certain. Germline V gene lookup returns CDR1 SNHLY and CDR2 FYNNEI. Trimming took off 6 bases at V and 10 bases at J, with 10 bases between the two ends. This CDR3 spans 11 amino acids. CDR3 amino acids: CASRLHREQFF. In DNA, the CDR3 is TGTGCCAGCAGACTTCATCGGGAGCAGTTCTTC.

This clonotype has only a few counts. V usage is TRBV11-1 and J usage is TRBJ2-1; D is ambiguous. The germline CDR1 and CDR2 sequences are SGHAT and FQDESV (reference sequence). The CDR3 runs to 15 residues. Trimming removed 0 bases at V and 2 bases at J, with 8 bases between. Here the CDR3 DNA reads TGTGCCAGCAGCTTAGCTCAGCCGGCCTACAATGAGCAGTTCTTC. This codes for CASSLAQPAYNEQFF.

The sample holds a few counts of this clonotype. V and J are TRBV18 and TRBJ2-7; 7 bases map to TRBD1. V lost 3 bases, J lost 4 bases, and 3 bases stayed unmatched. Germline V gives CDR1 KGHSH, CDR2 LQKENI. The CDR3 loop spans 13 amino acids. Here the CDR3 reads CASSPGTDYEQYF. CDR3 DNA sequence: TGTGCCAGCTCACCCGGGACAGATTACGAGCAGTACTTC.

The rearrangement uses TRBV11-2 and TRBJ2-1; D call uncertain. Germline V gene sequence: CDR1 SGHAT, CDR2 FQNNGV. V was trimmed by 4 bases and J by 4 bases, leaving 23 bases between them. The CDR3 is 18 amino acids. The CDR3 sequence is CASSWGLMGKVSYNEQFF. DNA of the CDR3: TGTGCCAGCAGCTGGGGTCTTATGGGCAAGGTTTCGTACAATGAGCAGTTCTTC. Full variable domain (remainder filled in from reference TRBV11-2 and TRBJ2-1): EAGVAQSPRYKIIEKRQSVAFWCNPISGHATLYWYQQILGQGPKLLIQFQNNGVVDDSQLPKDRFSAERLKGVDSTLKIQPAKLEDSAVYLCASSWGLMGKVSYNEQFFGPGTRLTVL.

The sample holds a few counts of this clonotype. The chain joins TRBV20-1 to TRBJ2-5; D unresolved. The V end lost 5 bases, the J end lost 0 bases, and 10 bases lay between the germline ends. The CDR3 is 13 amino acids. From germline, CDR1 is DFQATT and CDR2 SNEGSKA (reference sequence). The CDR3 nucleotides are TGCAGTGCTGCTAGACAAAACCAAGAGACCCAGTACTTC. As protein: CSAARQNQETQYF.

This clonotype was seen at least ten times. This rearrangement joins TRBV12-3 or TRBV12-4 to TRBJ1-1, with D maybe TRBD1 (5 bases). The CDR3 consists of 13 residues. Trimming took off 4 bases at V and 6 bases at J, with 12 bases between the two ends. As DNA, the CDR3 is TGTGCCAGCAGTTGGGGGGGTGCGGCTGAAGCTTTCTTT. It specifies CASSWGGAAEAFF.

This clonotype was observed a few times. This rearrangement joins TRBV20-1 to TRBJ2-1; D may be TRBD2 (5 bases). The CDR3 length is 14 residues. The V gene's germline CDR1 is DFQATT and CDR2 SNEGSKA (reference sequence). Trimming took 1 base from V and 2 from J, leaving 9 bases between them. CDR3 nucleotide sequence: TGCAGTGCTAGAGGAGGGCAGACCTACAATGAGCAGTTCTTC. This gives the protein CSARGGQTYNEQFF.

The rearrangement uses TRBV29-1 and TRBJ2-3; D may be TRBD2 (6 bases). The V gene's germline CDR1 is SQVTM and CDR2 ANQGSEA. The CDR3 has 13 amino acids. V gave up 7 bases and J gave up 3 bases, with 14 bases separating them. This CDR3 is CSAELRGTDTQYF. For the CDR3, the DNA is TGCAGCGCTGAGCTTCGGGGGACAGATACGCAGTATTTT.

This clonotype was observed at least ten times. The chain recombines TRBV5-1 with TRBJ2-2, with TRBD2 matching over 7 bases. Unmatched junction bases numbered 4, after V lost 0 bases and J lost 5 bases. Germline V gene lookup returns CDR1 SGHRS and CDR2 YFSETQ. The CDR3 runs to 15 residues. The CDR3 bases are TGCGCCAGCAGCTTGGCTGGGAGGGAGACCGGGGAGCTGTTTTTT. Amino acids: CASSLAGRETGELFF.

At least ten counts were recorded for this clonotype. The chain links TRBV20-1 to TRBJ2-1; 14 nucleotides line up with TRBD2. The CDR3 length is 14 residues. V shed 6 bases and J 9 bases; nucleotides not matched to a gene: 7. The germline V gene has CDR1 DFQATT and CDR2 SNEGSKA (reference sequence). CDR3 DNA: TGCAGTGCCCAGGGACTAGCGGGAGAAATTGAGCAGTTCTTC. It is translated as CSAQGLAGEIEQFF.